This T cell receptor (beta chain) was captured in a study of CD8 T cells in ankylosing spondylitis. Unmatched junction bases numbered 8, after V lost 6 bases and J lost 6 bases. This CDR3 comprises 13 residues. This clonotype was detected only a few times. Its target is unknown. From the 5' RACE reads, TCRdb called clonotypes with MiXCR, one entry per CDR3 protein. The repertoire holds about 190,000 distinct CDR3 sequences, 13% seen once, with about 10% in the top ten. General study findings and limits: Significant enrichment of disease-linked clones was reportedly seen in matched ankylosing spondylitis synovial fluid. A TCR beta motif made of about eight highly homologous variants seemed typical of ankylosing spondylitis blood.

This TCR was sampled from a female donor with ankylosing spondylitis or in good health (not recorded which). The specimen was blood, either unsorted or a sorted T cell fraction (not recorded which). J is TRBJ2-7 and V is TRBV12-3 or TRBV12-4, with 7 bases identical to TRBD2. The CDR3, as DNA: TGTGCCAGCAGGGCCGAGGGCGGGAGCGAGCAGTACTTC. It translates to CASRAEGGSEQYF.